Each of the 27 T cell receptor beta chains below was sequenced from the same sample in a study of control samples from healthy donors and cancer patients. Sequencing was performed with immunoSEQ multiplex PCR; in TCRdb, only in-frame clones are kept and a portion is missing. The table has more than 100,000 clones, just under 90% seen once. The sample taken for sequencing was PBMCs. All receptors come from a man aged 45 to 65 with head and neck cancer.

The chain has TRBV9 and TRBJ2-3, with a weak D call TRBD2 (5 bases). V lost 3 bases to trimming and J lost 4 bases, with 12 bases between them. The CDR3 length is 14 residues. Germline V gene data show CDR1 as SGDLS and CDR2 as YYNGEE. CDR3 amino acids: CASSGFLASDTQYF. Here the CDR3 DNA reads TGTGCCAGCAGCGGCTTTTTAGCGTCAGATACGCAGTATTTT.

V is TRBV9 and J is TRBJ1-6; D perhaps matches TRBD1 (5 bases). Germline V gene sequence: CDR1 SGDLS, CDR2 YYNGEE. The germline V and J ends were trimmed by 2 bases and 9 bases, with 12 bases remaining between them. The CDR3 totals 14 residues. Written as DNA, the CDR3 is TGTGCCAGCAGCGTGACAGTCGTGGGTTCACCCCTCCACTTT. Translation: CASSVTVVGSPLHF. The full variable domain, with the rest looked up from reference TRBV9 and TRBJ1-6, is DSGVTQTPKHLITATGQRVTLRCSPRSGDLSVYWYQQSLDQGLQFLIQYYNGEERAKGNILERFSAQQFPDLHSELNLSSLELGDSALYFCASSVTVVGSPLHFGNGTRLTVT.

Comments on this clone: Other DNA sequences in this sample translate to the same CDR3. The chain joins TRBV28 to TRBJ1-1; no clear D. The length of the CDR3 is 12 residues. Germline V CDR1 and CDR2: MDHEN, SYDVKM. With 4 bases removed from V and 2 bases from J, the gap between germline ends came to 5 bases. The DNA of the CDR3 is TGTGCCAGCAGTTCGGTTAACACTGAAGCTTTCTTT. Amino acid sequence: CASSSVNTEAFF. The full variable domain, completed using reference TRBV28 and TRBJ1-1, is DVKVTQSSRYLVKRTGEKVFLECVQDMDHENMFWYRQDPGLGLRLIYFSYDVKMKEKGDIPEGYSVSREKKERFSLILESASTNQTSMYLCASSSVNTEAFFGQGTRLTVV.

The V gene is TRBV21-1, the J gene TRBJ2-7. TRBV21-1 is a listed pseudogene. The CDR3 sequence is 15 residues long. CDR3 protein: CASSKPPIGIYEQYF. CDR3 nucleotide sequence: TGTGCCAGCAGCAAACCCCCGATTGGGATCTACGAGCAGTACTTC.

This chain links TRBV29-1 with TRBJ2-7, with D possibly matching TRBD2 (6 bases). CDR1 is SQVTM and CDR2 is ANQGSEA in the germline V gene. Trimming took 6 bases from V and 4 from J, leaving 19 bases between them. The CDR3 loop spans 14 amino acids. CDR3 in DNA: TGCAGCGTCCCCCGAGCGGGTTCCAGGTACGAGCAGTACTTC. Amino acids: CSVPRAGSRYEQYF.

The genes are TRBV24-1 and TRBJ2-7; TRBD2 aligns across 8 bases. CDR1 is KGHDR, CDR2 SFDVKD, per germline. V shed 4 bases and J 5 bases; nucleotides not matched to a gene: 9. This CDR3 is 15 amino acids long. Here the CDR3 DNA reads TGTGCCACCAGTGACTTATCGGGGGGGCGGAACGAGCAGTACTTC. Translation: CATSDLSGGRNEQYF.

In nucleotides, the CDR3 is TGTGCCTGGAGTGTCCGGACAGGTGTCTACGACTATGGCTACACCTTC. The encoded protein is CAWSVRTGVYDYGYTF. The chain employs TRBV30 and TRBJ1-2; TRBD1 matches at 7 bases. J was trimmed by 3 bases and V by 0 bases; bases with no gene match: 10. CDR1 is GTSNPN, CDR2 SVGIG, per germline (reference sequence). CDR3 length equals 16 residues.

This clone was counted once. The chain uses TRBV19 and TRBJ2-1, with no clear D. Germline V lookup: CDR1 LNHDA, CDR2 SQIVND (reference sequence). CDR3 length: 13 amino acids. V was pared by 3 bases and J by 5 bases, with 8 bases between. CDR3 sequence: CASSMWVHNEQFF. Written as DNA, the CDR3 is TGTGCCAGTAGTATGTGGGTCCACAATGAGCAGTTCTTC.

The rearrangement uses TRBV28 and TRBJ2-1, with 12 bases that match TRBD2. Germline V gene data show CDR1 as MDHEN and CDR2 as SYDVKM. V lost 3 bases and J lost 7; bases outside the gene matches: 10. This CDR3 has 17 residues. The CDR3 region has the DNA TGTGCCAGCAGTTTGTGGGCCTCTAGCGGGAGGGCTAATGAGCAGTTCTTC. Residues: CASSLWASSGRANEQFF.

The chain employs TRBV11-3 and TRBJ2-3, with D unclear. This CDR3 has 12 residues. Between the trimmed V and J ends, which lost 6 bases and 3 bases, there was a span of 7 bases. CDR1 SGHNT and CDR2 YENEEA come from the germline V gene. DNA of the CDR3: TGTGCCAGCAGTCTCGGAACAGATACGCAGTATTTT. It encodes CASSLGTDTQYF.

The V and J genes are TRBV30 and TRBJ2-7; the match to TRBD1 covers 11 bases. The CDR3 has 16 amino acids. Germline V lookup: CDR1 GTSNPN, CDR2 SVGIG (reference sequence). The V and J ends lost 1 base and 2 bases, in that order; junction bases with no gene match: 7. The CDR3 sequence is CAWSDPPGQGAYEQYF. As DNA, the CDR3 is TGTGCCTGGAGTGACCCTCCGGGACAGGGGGCCTACGAGCAGTACTTC. Filled out from reference TRBV30 and TRBJ2-7, the complete variable domain reads SQTIHQWPATLVQPVGSPLSLECTVEGTSNPNLYWYRQAAGRGLQLLFYSVGIGQISSEVPQNLSASRPQDRQFILSSKKLLLSDSGFYLCAWSDPPGQGAYEQYFGPGTRLTVT.

V gene TRBV4-2 combines with J gene TRBJ2-3, with 9 nucleotides matching TRBD2. Germline loops: CDR1 LGHNA, CDR2 YNFKEQ. Losses at the gene ends were 4 bases for V and 5 bases for J; bases not matched to a gene: 7. This CDR3 is built from 15 residues. The CDR3 here is CASSPLSGSVDTQYF. In DNA, the CDR3 is TGTGCCAGCAGCCCACTTAGCGGGAGTGTAGATACGCAGTATTTT.

The V and J genes are TRBV12-5 and TRBJ2-2; D may correspond to TRBD1 or TRBD2 (5 bases each). CDR1 LGHNT and CDR2 FRNRAP come from the germline V gene. This CDR3 spans 14 amino acids. The V gene lost 7 bases and the J gene lost 0 bases, with 9 bases spanning the gap. The CDR3 bases are TGTGCTAGTGCCCTGGGACCGAACACCGGGGAGCTGTTTTTT. It encodes CASALGPNTGELFF.

This chain links TRBV2 with TRBJ2-1; D is ambiguous. CDR1 and CDR2 (germline): SNHLY, FYNNEI. The V gene lost 6 bases and the J gene lost 13 bases, with 10 bases spanning the gap. This CDR3 has 10 amino acids. This CDR3 is CASRDLSQFF. In DNA, the CDR3 is TGTGCCAGCAGAGACCTTAGCCAGTTCTTC.

The rearrangement joins TRBV10-3 to TRBJ1-5; tentative D call: TRBD1 (6 bases). V was shortened by 10 bases and J by 7 bases, with 17 bases between the two germline ends. This CDR3 contains 13 residues. Looked up from germline, CDR1 is ENHRY and CDR2 is SYGVKD. Here the CDR3 DNA reads TGTGCCACCAAGGCAGGGGATCAACAGCCCCAGCATTTT. This codes for CATKAGDQQPQHF.

V is TRBV20-1 and J is TRBJ2-2; possibly TRBD1 or TRBD2 for D (5 bases each). The CDR3 sequence is 15 residues long. The germline gives CDR1 DFQATT, CDR2 SNEGSKA (reference sequence). V shed 3 bases and J shed 0 bases, with 11 bases lying between them. The CDR3 sequence is CSASRGPSNTGELFF. DNA for the CDR3: TGCAGTGCTAGTCGGGGCCCTTCGAACACCGGGGAGCTGTTTTTT.

This chain joins TRBV9 and TRBJ2-3; perhaps TRBD2 as D (6 bases). Deletions cut 3 bases from V and 5 bases from J, with 13 bases between. Per the germline V gene, CDR1 is SGDLS and CDR2 is YYNGEE. CDR3 length equals 14 residues. CDR3 sequence (DNA): TGTGCCAGCAGCGCCTCGGAGGGCTTAGATACGCAGTATTTT. Its translation is CASSASEGLDTQYF. Together with reference TRBV9 and TRBJ2-3, the CDR3 gives the full variable domain: DSGVTQTPKHLITATGQRVTLRCSPRSGDLSVYWYQQSLDQGLQFLIQYYNGEERAKGNILERFSAQQFPDLHSELNLSSLELGDSALYFCASSASEGLDTQYFGPGTRLTVL.

The chain is built from TRBV11-1 and TRBJ2-3; no definite D call. The CDR3 runs to 14 residues. Germline assignment: CDR1 SGHAT and CDR2 FQDESV (reference sequence). Between the trimmed V and J ends, which lost 5 bases and 4 bases, there was a span of 13 bases. The CDR3 sequence is CASSPLPGADTQYF. The CDR3 DNA sequence: TGTGCCAGCAGCCCCCTCCCCGGCGCAGATACGCAGTATTTT. The full variable domain, with the rest looked up from reference TRBV11-1 and TRBJ2-3, is EAEVAQSPRYKITEKSQAVAFWCDPISGHATLYWYRQILGQGPELLVQFQDESVVDDSQLPKDRFSAERLKGVDSTLKIQPAELGDSAMYLCASSPLPGADTQYFGPGTRLTVL.

This clone is a singleton in its sample. This chain connects TRBV28 to TRBJ1-4; D may be TRBD1 (5 bases). CDR3 size: 15 residues. CDR1 MDHEN and CDR2 SYDVKM come from the germline V gene. V lost 5 bases to trimming and J lost 8 bases, with 18 bases between them. The CDR3 region is CASSPRQGVGEKLFF. The CDR3 bases are TGTGCCAGCAGTCCCCGCCAAGGGGTTGGCGAAAAACTGTTTTTT.

The chain couples TRBV4-1 to TRBJ2-7; D is tentatively TRBD1 or TRBD2 (7 bases each). The CDR3 is 17 amino acids. CDR1 is MGHRA and CDR2 is YSYEKL in the germline V gene. V was pared by 0 bases and J by 3 bases, with 18 bases between. As DNA, the CDR3 is TGCGCCAGCAGCCAAGATATCAGGGGGGGGAGAAACTACGAGCAGTACTTC. This codes for CASSQDIRGGRNYEQYF.

V gene TRBV28 combines with J gene TRBJ1-1; 8 bases are shared with TRBD1. Germline V gene sequence: CDR1 MDHEN, CDR2 SYDVKM. The CDR3 covers 17 residues. Losses at the gene ends were 2 bases for V and 0 bases for J; bases not matched to a gene: 8. This chain's CDR3 is CASSLLGQGDMNTEAFF. CDR3 in DNA: TGTGCCAGCAGTTTACTTGGACAGGGAGACATGAACACTGAAGCTTTCTTT.

This clone was recorded a few times. The chain has TRBV19 and TRBJ1-2; TRBD1 matches at 8 bases. Germline lookup yields CDR1 LNHDA and CDR2 SQIVND (reference sequence). Trimming cost V 9 bases and J 5 bases; bases outside gene matches: 8. The CDR3 contains 13 residues. CDR3 loop: CASQGQAQYGYTF. CDR3 in DNA: TGTGCCAGCCAGGGACAGGCGCAGTATGGCTACACCTTC.

V gene TRBV18 combines with J gene TRBJ2-1; 7 bases line up with TRBD1. This CDR3 has 15 residues. Germline V gene data show CDR1 as KGHSH and CDR2 as LQKENI. V shed 2 bases, J shed 6 bases, and the junction held 7 bases outside the gene matches. CDR3 DNA sequence: TGTGCCAGCTCACCAAAGGGACAGAGAGGCAATGAGCAGTTCTTC. Translating it yields CASSPKGQRGNEQFF.

This chain uses TRBV5-4 with TRBJ2-1; 9 bases are shared with TRBD2. This CDR3 contains 15 residues. Trimming cost V 0 bases and J 7 bases; bases outside gene matches: 5. CDR1 and CDR2 from the germline V gene are SGHNT and YYREEE (reference sequence). The CDR3 nucleotides are TGTGCCAGCAGCTTGGAAGCGGGGGGCGTAAATGAGCAGTTCTTC. This gives the protein CASSLEAGGVNEQFF. The whole variable domain, remainder taken from reference TRBV5-4 and TRBJ2-1, is ETGVTQSPTHLIKTRGQQVTLRCSSQSGHNTVSWYQQALGQGPQFIFQYYREEENGRGNFPPRFSGLQFPNYSSELNVNALELDDSALYLCASSLEAGGVNEQFFGPGTRLTVL.

This rearrangement joins TRBV6-5 to TRBJ2-2; D gene unclear. The germline V gene encodes CDR1 MNHEY and CDR2 SVGAGI. Trimming shortened V by 10 bases and J by 2 bases, and 8 bases separated the two germline ends. CDR3 length: 12 amino acids. The CDR3 DNA sequence: TGTGCCATCGAATCCAACACCGGGGAGCTGTTTTTT. Translated: CAIESNTGELFF.

This clone was recorded once. This chain links TRBV7-6 with TRBJ2-7, with D tentatively TRBD1 or TRBD2 (5 bases each). With 0 bases removed from V and 5 bases from J, the gap between germline ends came to 8 bases. Germline CDR1 SGHVS, CDR2 FNYEAQ. This CDR3 is 13 amino acids long. The CDR3 nucleotides read TGTGCCAGCAGCTTAGCGAGGGGTGACGAGCAGTACTTC. As protein: CASSLARGDEQYF.

The CDR3: CASSLMARAQYF. CDR3 in DNA: TGTGCCAGCAGCTTAATGGCCCGAGCCCAGTACTTC. The chain is built from TRBV7-2 and TRBJ2-5; unclear D gene. Germline V gene lookup returns CDR1 SGHTA and CDR2 FQGNSA. V dropped 2 bases and J dropped 9 bases, with 10 bases sitting between them. The CDR3 covers 12 residues. Variable domain in full (rest from reference TRBV7-2 and TRBJ2-5): GAGVSQSPSNKVTEKGKDVELRCDPISGHTALYWYRQSLGQGLEFLIYFQGNSAPDKSGLPSDRFSAERTGGSVSTLTIQRTQQEDSAVYLCASSLMARAQYFGPGTRLLVL.